This T cell receptor (beta chain) was identified during a study of blood T cell repertoires in COVID-19. At the level of the study: Sites in the United States, Italy and Spain provided acute and convalescent COVID-19 samples. From T cells, B-cell-depleted T cells, or PBMCs came the material, which was cDNA or gDNA.

Across about two dozen US areas, participants ranged in age from about 18 to 89 years. Donors of Cohort 3 who recovered were those that had two negative PCRs, clearance, or symptom resolution. The data were produced by immunoSEQ multiplex PCR, yet TCRdb's version contains in-frame clones alone and is incomplete. Among almost 250,000 clones listed, roughly 90% were seen once. This TCR was sampled from a woman younger than 45 who had recovered from COVID-19. Input material: PBMCs or T cells enriched from blood (not recorded which).

DNA of the CDR3: TGTGCCAGCAGCTTAGCGCTGGGCATTCGGTCACCCCTCCACTTT. Translated: CASSLALGIRSPLHF. The chain links TRBV7-2 to TRBJ1-6; D not resolved. V was clipped by 0 bases and J by 10 bases, with 13 bases between them. This CDR3 contains 15 residues. Germline CDR1 reads SGHTA; CDR2 reads FQGNSA.